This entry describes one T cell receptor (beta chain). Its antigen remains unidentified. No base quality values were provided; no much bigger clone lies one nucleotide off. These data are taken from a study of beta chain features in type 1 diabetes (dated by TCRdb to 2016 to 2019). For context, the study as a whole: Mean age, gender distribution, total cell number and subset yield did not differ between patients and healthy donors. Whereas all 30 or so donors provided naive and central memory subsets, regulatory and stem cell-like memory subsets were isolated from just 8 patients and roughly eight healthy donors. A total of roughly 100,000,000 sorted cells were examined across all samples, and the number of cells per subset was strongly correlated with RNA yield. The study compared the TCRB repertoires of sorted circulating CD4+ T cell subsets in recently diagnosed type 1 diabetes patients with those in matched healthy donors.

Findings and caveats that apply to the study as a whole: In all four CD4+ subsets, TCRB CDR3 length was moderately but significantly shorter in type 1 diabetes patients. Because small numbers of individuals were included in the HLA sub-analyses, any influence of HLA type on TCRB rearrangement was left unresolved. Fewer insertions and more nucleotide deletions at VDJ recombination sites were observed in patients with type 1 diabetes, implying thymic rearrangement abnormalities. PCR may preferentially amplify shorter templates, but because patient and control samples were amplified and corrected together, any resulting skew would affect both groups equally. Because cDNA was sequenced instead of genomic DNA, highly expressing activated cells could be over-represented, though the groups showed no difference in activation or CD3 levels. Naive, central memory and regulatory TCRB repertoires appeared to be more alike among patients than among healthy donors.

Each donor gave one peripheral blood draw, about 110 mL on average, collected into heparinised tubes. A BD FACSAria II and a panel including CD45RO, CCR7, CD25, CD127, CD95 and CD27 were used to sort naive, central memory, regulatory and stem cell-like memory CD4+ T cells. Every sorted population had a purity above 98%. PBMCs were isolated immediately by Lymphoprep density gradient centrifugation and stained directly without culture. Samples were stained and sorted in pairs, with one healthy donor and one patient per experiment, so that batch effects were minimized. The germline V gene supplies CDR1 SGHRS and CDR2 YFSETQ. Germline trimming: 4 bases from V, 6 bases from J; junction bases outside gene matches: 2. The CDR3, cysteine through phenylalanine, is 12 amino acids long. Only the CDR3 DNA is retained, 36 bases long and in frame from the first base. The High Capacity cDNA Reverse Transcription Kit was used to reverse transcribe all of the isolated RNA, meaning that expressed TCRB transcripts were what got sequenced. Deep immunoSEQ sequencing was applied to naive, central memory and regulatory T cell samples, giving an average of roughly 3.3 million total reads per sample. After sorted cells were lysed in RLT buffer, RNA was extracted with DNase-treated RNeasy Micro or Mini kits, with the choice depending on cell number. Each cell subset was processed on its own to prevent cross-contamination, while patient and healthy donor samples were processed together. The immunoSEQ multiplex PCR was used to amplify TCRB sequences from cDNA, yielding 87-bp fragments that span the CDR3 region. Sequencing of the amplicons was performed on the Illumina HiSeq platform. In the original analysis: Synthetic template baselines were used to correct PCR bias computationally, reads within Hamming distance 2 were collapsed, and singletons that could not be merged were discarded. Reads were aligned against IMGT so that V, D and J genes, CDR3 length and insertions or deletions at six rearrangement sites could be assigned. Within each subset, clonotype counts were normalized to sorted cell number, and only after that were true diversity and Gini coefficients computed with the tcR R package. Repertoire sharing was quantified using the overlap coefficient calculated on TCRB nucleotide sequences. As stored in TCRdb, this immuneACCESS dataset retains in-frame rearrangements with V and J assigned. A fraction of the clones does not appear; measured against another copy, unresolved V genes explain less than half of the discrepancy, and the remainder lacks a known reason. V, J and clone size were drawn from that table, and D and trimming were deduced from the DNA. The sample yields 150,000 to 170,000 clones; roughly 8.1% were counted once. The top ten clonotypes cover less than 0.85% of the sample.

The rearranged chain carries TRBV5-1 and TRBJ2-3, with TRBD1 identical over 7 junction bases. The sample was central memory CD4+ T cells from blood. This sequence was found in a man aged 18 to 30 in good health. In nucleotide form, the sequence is TGCGCCAGCAGCGAACAGGGGGATACGCAGTATTTT. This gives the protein CASSEQGDTQYF.